What follows are 26 T cell receptor beta chains derived from one specimen sequenced in a study of blood T cell repertoires in COVID-19. Profiling relied on immunoSEQ multiplex PCR, and the TCRdb table lists in-frame clones only, not all of them. The repertoire holds roughly 140,000 clones, with more than 80% as singletons. Source material: peripheral blood. These receptors were obtained from a human donor in a cohort sampled during active COVID-19.

This chain links TRBV18 with TRBJ2-5, with TRBD2 matching over 10 bases. The CDR3 contains 15 residues. CDR1 and CDR2 (germline): KGHSH, LQKENI. Losses at the gene ends were 6 bases for V and 2 bases for J; bases not matched to a gene: 6. The CDR3 sequence: CASSASGGSQETQYF. The DNA of the CDR3 is TGTGCCAGCTCGGCTAGCGGGGGAAGTCAAGAGACCCAGTACTTC.

This clone was seen a single time. The chain is built from TRBV25-1 and TRBJ2-2; 10 nucleotides align to TRBD2. Per the germline V gene, CDR1 is MGHDK and CDR2 is SYGVNS. The trim removed 2 bases at V and 4 bases at J, leaving 4 bases unmatched. The CDR3 consists of 16 residues. The CDR3 DNA sequence: TGTGCCAGCAGTGAACGAAGCGGGGGGGCCACCGGGGAGCTGTTTTTT. This gives the protein CASSERSGGATGELFF.

The table lists this clone with many counts. The CDR3 coding sequence is TGTGCCAGCAGCTTAGTGTTATTAGCTTGGGAGACCCAGTACTTC. Its protein is CASSLVLLAWETQYF. The chain carries TRBV7-2 and TRBJ2-5; no clear D gene. CDR1 SGHTA and CDR2 FQGNSA come from the germline V gene. Trimming stripped 1 base from V and 5 bases from J, with 14 bases between. The CDR3 length is 15 residues.

The chain couples TRBV11-2 to TRBJ2-1; 11 nucleotides line up with TRBD2. Germline CDR1 SGHAT, CDR2 FQNNGV. V shed 4 bases and J 4 bases; nucleotides not matched to a gene: 3. The CDR3 is 15 residues long. CDR3: CASSSGTSGYNEQFF. The CDR3 DNA follows: TGTGCCAGCAGCTCCGGGACTAGCGGTTACAATGAGCAGTTCTTC.

The V call is TRBV4-3, the J call TRBJ2-3, with D possibly matching TRBD2 (5 bases). Trimming removed 4 bases at V and 0 bases at J, with 23 bases between. The germline V gene has CDR1 LGHNA and CDR2 YSLEER. The CDR3 extends over 19 amino acids. The CDR3 DNA follows: TGCGCCAGCAGCCGGGTAGTACTCAAAGAGGGAACTAGCACAGATACGCAGTATTTT. Translated, it gives CASSRVVLKEGTSTDTQYF.

The chain uses TRBV24-1 and TRBJ2-5, with TRBD1 identical over 8 bases. The CDR3 is 16 amino acids. V shed 4 bases and J 0 bases; nucleotides not matched to a gene: 6. Germline loops: CDR1 KGHDR, CDR2 SFDVKD. The CDR3 DNA is TGTGCCACCAGTGAGCTTGGACAGGGATACCAAGAGACCCAGTACTTC. Protein: CATSELGQGYQETQYF.

The V call is TRBV12-3 or TRBV12-4, the J call TRBJ2-3, with D maybe TRBD2 (5 bases). Trimming took 5 bases from V and 6 from J, leaving 9 bases between them. CDR3 length equals 12 residues. The CDR3 DNA is TGTGCCAGCAGTCCCCGAGGGGATACGCAGTATTTT. Protein: CASSPRGDTQYF.

The rearrangement links TRBV6-5 to TRBJ1-2; no reliable D call. Germline V CDR1 and CDR2: MNHEY, SVGAGI. This CDR3 region has 11 residues. V lost 8 bases, J lost 7 bases, and 11 bases lay in between. The DNA of the CDR3 is TGTGCCAGCCGGAGGGAAAGTGGCTACACCTTC. Translation: CASRRESGYTF.

The chain joins TRBV4-1 to TRBJ1-1, with 7 bases aligning to TRBD1. The CDR3 has 13 amino acids. The V and J ends lost 4 bases and 4 bases, in that order; junction bases with no gene match: 3. The germline V gene encodes CDR1 MGHRA and CDR2 YSYEKL. CDR3 loop: CASSRDRATEAFF. The CDR3 region has the DNA TGCGCCAGCAGCCGTGACAGGGCCACTGAAGCTTTCTTT.

The gene calls are TRBV2 and TRBJ1-5; 8 bases align to TRBD1. Germline CDR1 SNHLY, CDR2 FYNNEI. The J segment lost 11 bases and the V segment lost 4 bases, leaving 10 bases of the junction unmatched. This CDR3 contains 14 residues. The CDR3 loop reads CASSGAGGFSAQHF. CDR3 sequence (DNA): TGTGCCAGCAGTGGGGCAGGGGGCTTTTCGGCCCAGCATTTT. Together with reference TRBV2 and TRBJ1-5, the CDR3 gives the full variable domain: EPEVTQTPSHQVTQMGQEVILRCVPISNHLYFYWYRQILGQKVEFLVSFYNNEISEKSEIFDDQFSVERPDGSNFTLKIRSTKLEDSAMYFCASSGAGGFSAQHFGDGTRLSIL.

The chain is built from TRBV6-5 and TRBJ1-5; 7 positions match TRBD1. This CDR3 is 13 amino acids long. CDR1 is MNHEY, CDR2 SVGAGI, per germline. The V gene end was trimmed by 7 bases and the J gene end by 7 bases; junction bases not matched to a gene: 7. CDR3 in DNA: TGTGCCAGCAATGGGGCAGGGGGACAGCCCCAGCATTTT. It yields the protein CASNGAGGQPQHF.

Turning to this clone: Other DNA sequences in this specimen translate into the identical CDR3. The rearrangement joins TRBV5-6 to TRBJ2-3, with 11 positions matching TRBD2. Germline V gene data show CDR1 as SGHDT and CDR2 as YYEEEE. Germline trimming cut 0 bases from V and 4 bases from J; bases unmatched to any gene: 4. The CDR3 consists of 16 residues. This CDR3 is CASSLVGLAVADTQYF. CDR3 DNA: TGTGCCAGCAGCTTGGTGGGACTAGCGGTTGCAGATACGCAGTATTTT.

This clone has just one count. The V call is TRBV7-3, the J call TRBJ2-2, with D maybe TRBD1 (6 bases). This CDR3 has 18 amino acids. Trimming stripped 5 bases from V and 3 bases from J, with 22 bases between. From germline, CDR1 is SGHTA and CDR2 FQGTGA. CDR3 sequence (DNA): TGTGCCAGCAGCCCCGGGACACGAATGGTTGGGGACACCGGGGAGCTGTTTTTT. This translates into CASSPGTRMVGDTGELFF.

V and J are TRBV4-1 and TRBJ2-3; 9 nucleotides agree with TRBD2. Trimming at V came to 4 bases and at J to 2 bases, leaving 10 bases not matched to a gene. The germline V gene has CDR1 MGHRA and CDR2 YSYEKL. The CDR3 runs to 17 residues. The chain's CDR3 is CASSPTGTSSYTDTQYF. CDR3 DNA: TGCGCCAGCAGCCCAACCGGGACTAGCAGTTACACAGATACGCAGTATTTT.

The V gene is TRBV5-5, the J gene TRBJ2-5; TRBD2 is a possible D gene (5 bases). Trimming stripped 1 base from V and 5 bases from J, with 12 bases between. The germline V gene encodes CDR1 SGHKS and CDR2 YYEKEE (reference sequence). The CDR3 spans 14 residues. The CDR3: CASSLLAGQETQYF. In nucleotides, the CDR3 is TGTGCCAGCAGCTTGCTCGCGGGTCAGGAGACCCAGTACTTC. The variable domain in full, with the rest retrieved from reference TRBV5-5 and TRBJ2-5, is DAGVTQSPTHLIKTRGQQVTLRCSPISGHKSVSWYQQVLGQGPQFIFQYYEKEERGRGNFPDRFSARQFPNYSSELNVNALLLGDSALYLCASSLLAGQETQYFGPGTRLLVL.

The J gene is TRBJ1-1, the V gene TRBV25-1; no firm D call. Per germline, CDR1 MGHDK and CDR2 SYGVNS. The CDR3 has 12 residues. V lost 10 bases to trimming and J lost 2 bases, with 11 bases between them. CDR3 amino acids: CATDGSNTEAFF. CDR3 DNA sequence: TGTGCCACAGACGGGTCTAACACTGAAGCTTTCTTT.

V gene TRBV2 combines with J gene TRBJ2-5; the D is unclear. The V gene's germline CDR1 is SNHLY and CDR2 FYNNEI. The CDR3 extends over 13 amino acids. Trimming took 8 bases from V and 3 from J, leaving 13 bases between them. The CDR3 DNA sequence: TGTGCCAGCGCGAAGCGCGGCGAAGAGACCCAGTACTTC. Amino acid sequence: CASAKRGEETQYF.

The chain uses TRBV7-2 and TRBJ2-5, with 11 bases matching TRBD2. J lost 3 bases, V lost 5 bases, and 8 bases had no gene match. The CDR3 has 16 amino acids. In germline, CDR1 is SGHTA, CDR2 FQGNSA. The CDR3: CASSSRATSGEETQYF. Written as DNA, the CDR3 is TGTGCCAGCAGCAGTAGAGCGACTAGCGGGGAAGAGACCCAGTACTTC.

The rearrangement uses TRBV2 and TRBJ1-4, with TRBD1 matching over 7 bases. Germline CDR1 reads SNHLY; CDR2 reads FYNNEI. V lost 8 bases to trimming and J lost 7 bases; unmatched junction nucleotides: 7. This CDR3 is built from 13 residues. This chain's CDR3 is CASAGQRLEKLFF. The CDR3 DNA sequence: TGTGCCAGCGCGGGACAGCGTCTTGAAAAACTGTTTTTT.

V usage is TRBV19 and J usage is TRBJ1-6; maybe TRBD1 (6 bases). V lost 3 bases, J lost 7 bases, and 10 bases lay in between. CDR3 length: 14 amino acids. Germline V CDR1 and CDR2: LNHDA, SQIVND (reference sequence). The CDR3 DNA follows: TGTGCCAGTAGTATTAACAGGGAAAATTCACCCCTCCACTTT. It yields the protein CASSINRENSPLHF. The whole variable domain, remainder taken from reference TRBV19 and TRBJ1-6, is DGGITQSPKYLFRKEGQNVTLSCEQNLNHDAMYWYRQDPGQGLRLIYYSQIVNDFQKGDIAEGYSVSREKKESFPLTVTSAQKNPTAFYLCASSINRENSPLHFGNGTRLTVT.

The chain recombines TRBV28 with TRBJ1-3; 7 nucleotides match TRBD1. Germline CDR1 is MDHEN and CDR2 is SYDVKM. The junction had 8 bases not matched to a gene; V was cut back by 2 bases and J by 1 base. The CDR3 spans 17 residues. The DNA for the CDR3 is TGTGCCAGCAGTTTACTTTCGGGACAGAATTCTGGAAACACCATATATTTT. This gives the protein CASSLLSGQNSGNTIYF.

This clone has only a few counts. The genes are TRBV9 and TRBJ1-1; D uncertain. From germline, CDR1 is SGDLS and CDR2 YYNGEE. The CDR3 has 13 residues. Trimming removed 3 bases at V and 3 bases at J, with 9 bases between. CDR3 sequence: CASSAEDYTEAFF. CDR3 DNA sequence: TGTGCCAGCAGCGCTGAGGATTACACTGAAGCTTTCTTT.

The chain joins TRBV6-5 to TRBJ2-7; 8 nucleotides match TRBD1. The CDR3 has 15 amino acids. Germline loops: CDR1 MNHEY, CDR2 SVGAGI. V shed 6 bases and J 10 bases; nucleotides not matched to a gene: 17. Written as DNA, the CDR3 is TGTGCCAGCAGACCCCCGGGGTTGACAGGGGCTTACCAGTACTTC. Translated, it gives CASRPPGLTGAYQYF.

The rearrangement links TRBV7-9 to TRBJ1-6; D is unclear. This CDR3 is 13 amino acids long. V was cut by 2 bases and J by 10 bases, with 9 bases left in between. CDR1 is SEHNR, CDR2 FQNEAQ, per germline (reference sequence). CDR3 amino acids: CASSLMQASPLHF. CDR3 coding DNA: TGTGCCAGCAGCTTAATGCAGGCGTCACCCCTCCACTTT.

This clone was seen more than once but under ten times. This chain uses TRBV6-2 or TRBV6-3 with TRBJ2-7; D might be TRBD1 (6 bases). Germline lookup yields CDR1 MNHEY and CDR2 SVGEGT. V was shortened by 3 bases and J by 3 bases, with 21 bases between the two germline ends. This CDR3 is built from 17 residues. The CDR3 DNA follows: TGTGCCAGCAGTTATATATGGGCCAGGGGTGATAACTACGAGCAGTACTTC. Protein: CASSYIWARGDNYEQYF.

Here the CDR3 DNA reads TGTGCCATCAGTGAAGCAGGGCAGGAGAACACTGAAGCTTTCTTT. Translated, it gives CAISEAGQENTEAFF. The chain uses TRBV10-3 and TRBJ1-1; maybe TRBD1 (5 bases). The CDR3 sequence is 15 residues long. V lost 3 bases and J lost 1, with 12 bases in between. Germline V gene data show CDR1 as ENHRY and CDR2 as SYGVKD.